Below, one T cell receptor (beta chain) is given with its context. Using immunoSEQ multiplex PCR, the repertoire was profiled, and TCRdb retains in-frame clones only, with some absent. The table includes approximately 6,900 clones, 90% to 97% detected once. The entry originates in a study of technical replicates of blood from a few donors. The germline V gene has CDR1 LGHNT and CDR2 FRNRAP. V dropped 1 base and J dropped 8 bases, with 6 bases sitting between them. This CDR3 region has 12 residues. The specimen was PBMCs. The chain combines TRBV12-5 with TRBJ2-1; D gene ambiguous. The sequence was collected from a human donor in good health. CDR3 in DNA: TGTGCTAGTGGTTTGGAGCTAGATGAGCAGTTCTTC. Translating it yields CASGLELDEQFF. Looking up the rest from reference TRBV12-5 and TRBJ2-1 gives the full variable domain: DARVTQTPRHKVTEMGQEVTMRCQPILGHNTVFWYRQTMMQGLELLAYFRNRAPLDDSGMPKDRFSAEMPDATLATLKIQPSEPRDSAVYFCASGLELDEQFFGPGTRLTVL.